These 10 T cell receptor beta chains were all obtained from the same sample, sequenced in a study of low-dose radiotherapy and immunotherapy resistance in tumors. The time point was: after trial treatment. Treatment here: LDRT plus nivolumab, ipilimumab, low-dose cyclophosphamide and aspirin (RACIN trial). First-strand cDNA used TRAV- and TRBV-specific primers, covering alpha and beta chains. It was with a constant-region primer and a V-primer adapter that TCRs were amplified over roughly 19 PCR cycles. Each CDR3 protein is one row after TCRdb ran MiXCR on the reads. This table has under 35,000 distinct CDR3 sequences, about half appearing once. The sample in question was PBMCs, obtained after low-dose radiotherapy plus immunotherapy. The receptor source for this set is a male donor with gallbladder cancer.

In this sample, this clonotype turned up many times. The V gene is TRBV7-2, the J gene TRBJ1-6; TRBD1 is a possible D gene (6 bases). CDR1 is SGHTA and CDR2 is FQGNSA in the germline V gene. The germline V and J ends were trimmed by 3 bases and 9 bases, with 18 bases remaining between them. The CDR3 covers 16 residues. CDR3 residues: CASSLWGQGTGSPLHF. CDR3 sequence (DNA): TGTGCCAGCAGCTTGTGGGGGCAGGGGACGGGTTCACCCCTCCACTTT.

This clonotype was seen many times. This chain links TRBV20-1 with TRBJ1-4; possible D gene TRBD1, 5 bases. The ends were cut back, 6 bases at V and 0 bases at J, with 8 bases in the middle. CDR3 length: 13 amino acids. Germline V gene data show CDR1 as DFQATT and CDR2 as SNEGSKA (reference sequence). In DNA, the CDR3 is TGCAGTGCCACCAGGGCAACTAATGAAAAACTGTTTTTT. Its translation is CSATRATNEKLFF.

This chain links TRBV5-1 with TRBJ2-3; D uncertain. Germline CDR1 reads SGHRS; CDR2 reads YFSETQ. The V gene lost 4 bases and the J gene lost 1 base, with 13 bases spanning the gap. CDR3 size: 15 residues. CDR3 protein: CASSADGMGTDTQYF. As DNA, the CDR3 is TGCGCCAGCAGCGCGGACGGCATGGGCACAGATACGCAGTATTTT.

In this sample, this clonotype turned up many times. The V gene is TRBV7-3, the J gene TRBJ2-5, with 9 nucleotides matching TRBD2. The V gene's germline CDR1 is SGHTA and CDR2 FQGTGA. CDR3 length equals 16 residues. V was clipped by 1 base and J by 4 bases; unmatched bases: 7. CDR3 nucleotide sequence: TGTGCCAGCAGCTTAAGGGGACTAGCTGTCGGAGAGACCCAGTACTTC. Translated: CASSLRGLAVGETQYF.

The sample holds one count of this clonotype. The chain employs TRBV29-1 and TRBJ2-1; possibly TRBD2 for D (5 bases). V was pared by 4 bases and J by 4 bases, with 14 bases between. CDR3 length: 14 residues. Germline lookup yields CDR1 SQVTM and CDR2 ANQGSEA. CDR3 loop: CSVGTGSVYNEQFF. CDR3 bases: TGCAGCGTTGGAACGGGGTCCGTTTACAATGAGCAGTTCTTC.

The chain couples TRBV29-1 to TRBJ2-2; D unclear. This CDR3 comprises 15 residues. The germline gives CDR1 SQVTM, CDR2 ANQGSEA. The V end lost 7 bases, the J end lost 0 bases, and 15 bases lay between the germline ends. CDR3 residues: CSARPLGTNTGELFF. CDR3 DNA sequence: TGCAGCGCCCGGCCGCTAGGGACGAACACCGGGGAGCTGTTTTTT.

CDR3 sequence reads: CASSLDPGQGSNEQFF. DNA for the CDR3: TGTGCCAGCAGCTTAGATCCGGGACAGGGGAGCAATGAGCAGTTCTTC. The genes are TRBV7-6 and TRBJ2-1; 10 positions match TRBD1. The CDR3 contains 16 residues. The germline CDR1 and CDR2 sequences are SGHVS and FNYEAQ. V trimming: 1 base; J trimming: 6 bases; junction bases outside the gene matches: 6.

The chain recombines TRBV18 with TRBJ1-6; possibly TRBD1 for D (5 bases). Germline V gene data show CDR1 as KGHSH and CDR2 as LQKENI. Trimming stripped 3 bases from V and 4 bases from J, with 10 bases between. This CDR3 spans 15 amino acids. This chain's CDR3 is CASSPTGSYNSPLHF. In DNA form, the CDR3 reads TGTGCCAGCTCACCTACAGGAAGTTATAATTCACCCCTCCACTTT.

To note about this clonotype: A far larger clone is just one base off, so this is likely a read error. The V call is TRBV2, the J call TRBJ2-5, with 12 positions matching TRBD1. Germline V lookup: CDR1 SNHLY, CDR2 FYNNEI. The CDR3 is 14 amino acids. The V segment lost 6 bases and the J segment 11 bases; nucleotides outside the gene matches: 10. The CDR3 coding sequence is TGTGCCAGCAGGGGGACAGGGGGCTACAATGAGCAGTACTTC. It is translated as CASRGTGGYNEQYF.

V is TRBV9 and J is TRBJ2-3, with D possibly TRBD2 on 5 matching bases. V gave up 3 bases and J gave up 1 base, with 12 bases separating them. Per the germline V gene, CDR1 is SGDLS and CDR2 is YYNGEE. The CDR3 is 15 amino acids. CDR3 sequence: CASSATAGRTDTQYF. The CDR3 nucleotides are TGTGCCAGCAGCGCGACGGCGGGCCGCACAGATACGCAGTATTTT. The full variable domain, in which reference TRBV9 and TRBJ2-3 provide the parts outside the CDR3, is DSGVTQTPKHLITATGQRVTLRCSPRSGDLSVYWYQQSLDQGLQFLIQYYNGEERAKGNILERFSAQQFPDLHSELNLSSLELGDSALYFCASSATAGRTDTQYFGPGTRLTVL.